This T cell receptor (beta chain) was sequenced during a study of beta chain features in type 1 diabetes. Whole-study findings and limits: Among all four CD4+ subsets, Type 1 diabetes patients had TCRB CDR3s that were moderately but significantly shorter.

The germline V and J ends were trimmed by 4 bases and 3 bases, with 13 bases remaining between them. From germline, CDR1 is SQVTM and CDR2 ANQGSEA. The CDR3 extends over 13 amino acids. Sequencing targeted expressed TCRB transcripts, as all isolated RNA had been reverse transcribed. Some clones are missing from TCRdb's copy, which holds only in-frame ones; the method was immunoSEQ multiplex PCR. The sample carries 150,000 to 200,000 clones, over 55% recorded once. Turning to this clone: The antigen is undetermined.

The gene calls are TRBV29-1 and TRBJ2-7; D gene uncertain. This receptor was obtained from a man aged 25-40 years with type 1 diabetes. The sequencing sample was made of naive CD4+ T cells from blood. The CDR3 loop is CSVVLYHGYEQYF. The CDR3 DNA is TGCAGCGTTGTTCTGTACCACGGCTACGAGCAGTACTTC.